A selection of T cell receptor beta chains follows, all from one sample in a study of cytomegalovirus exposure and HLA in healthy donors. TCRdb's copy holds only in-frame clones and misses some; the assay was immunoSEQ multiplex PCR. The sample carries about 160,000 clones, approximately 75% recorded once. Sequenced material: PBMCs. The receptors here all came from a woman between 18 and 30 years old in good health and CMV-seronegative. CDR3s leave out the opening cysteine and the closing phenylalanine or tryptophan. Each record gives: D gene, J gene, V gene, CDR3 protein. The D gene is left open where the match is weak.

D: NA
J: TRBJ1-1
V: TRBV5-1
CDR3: ASSLTTNTEAF

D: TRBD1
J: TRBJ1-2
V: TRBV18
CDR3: ASSPPIAGGNYGYT

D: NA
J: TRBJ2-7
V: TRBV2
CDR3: ASNLDRSYEQY

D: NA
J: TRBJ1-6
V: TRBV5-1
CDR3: ASSLWPTGLCSPLH

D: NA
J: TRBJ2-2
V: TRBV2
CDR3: ASSDAFGGELF

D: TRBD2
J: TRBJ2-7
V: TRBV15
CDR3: ATSRGWTSGSRYEQY

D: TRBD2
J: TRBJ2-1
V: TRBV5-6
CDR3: ASSLLGLAGRSYNEQF

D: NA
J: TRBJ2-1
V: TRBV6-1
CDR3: ASSDGGSYNEQF

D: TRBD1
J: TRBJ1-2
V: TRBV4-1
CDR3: ASSQVTGDYGYT

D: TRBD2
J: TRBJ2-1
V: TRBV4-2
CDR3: ASSQDQASTSGSDEQF

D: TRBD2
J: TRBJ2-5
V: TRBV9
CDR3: ASSATSGEETQY

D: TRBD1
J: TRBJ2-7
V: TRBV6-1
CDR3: ASSELGGTGGYEQY

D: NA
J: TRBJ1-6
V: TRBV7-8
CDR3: ASTSLGTGDSPLH

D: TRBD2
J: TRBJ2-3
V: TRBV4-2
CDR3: ASSQALAGATDTQY

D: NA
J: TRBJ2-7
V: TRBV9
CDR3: ASSVESGGTYEQY

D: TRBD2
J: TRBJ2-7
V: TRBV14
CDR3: ASSQDGGLAGQEQY

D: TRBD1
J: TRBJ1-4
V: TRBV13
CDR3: ASSITGTGDNEKLF

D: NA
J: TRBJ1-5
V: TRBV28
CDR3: ASRGQRHQPQH

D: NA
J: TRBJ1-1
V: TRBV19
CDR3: ASSIGPPVGGDTEAF

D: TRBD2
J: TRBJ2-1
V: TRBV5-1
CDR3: ASSPFGTSGYNEQF

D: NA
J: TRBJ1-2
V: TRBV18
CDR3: ASSPGSTVYGYT

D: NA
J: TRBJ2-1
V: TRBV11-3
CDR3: ASSPGLLNEQF

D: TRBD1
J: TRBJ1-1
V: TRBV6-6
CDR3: ASSYSGTGPTEAF

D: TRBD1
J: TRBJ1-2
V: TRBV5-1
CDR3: ASSLNRGGNNYGYT

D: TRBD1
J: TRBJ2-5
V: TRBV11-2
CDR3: ASSHGQGANLGETQY

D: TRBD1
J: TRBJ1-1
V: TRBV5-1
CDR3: ASSAQGQANTEAF

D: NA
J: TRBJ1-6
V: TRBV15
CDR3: ATSRELDNNSPLH

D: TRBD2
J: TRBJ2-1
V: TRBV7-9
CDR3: ASSPGGLAAYNEQF

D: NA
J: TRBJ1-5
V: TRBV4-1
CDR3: ASSQDRGFAGNQPQH

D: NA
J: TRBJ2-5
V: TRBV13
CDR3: ASSLLETQY

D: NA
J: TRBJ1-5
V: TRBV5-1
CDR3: ASSLSWEGQPQH

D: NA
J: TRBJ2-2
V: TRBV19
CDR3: ASSLGENTGELF

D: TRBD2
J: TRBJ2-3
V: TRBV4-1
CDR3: ASSPGTSGRGDTQY

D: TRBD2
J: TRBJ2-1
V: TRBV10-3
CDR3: AISERVAGWNEQF

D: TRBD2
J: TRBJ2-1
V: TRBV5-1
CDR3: ASSPGLAGGLYNEQF

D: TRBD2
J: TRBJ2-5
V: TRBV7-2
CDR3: ASSGLAGGRRETQY

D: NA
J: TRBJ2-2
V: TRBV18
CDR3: ASSRLYRENTGELF

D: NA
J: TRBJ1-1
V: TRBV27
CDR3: ASSFTGSNTEAF

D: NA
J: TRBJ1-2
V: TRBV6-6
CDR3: ASSSDKDYGYT

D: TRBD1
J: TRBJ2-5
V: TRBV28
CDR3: ASNTPRQGAETQY

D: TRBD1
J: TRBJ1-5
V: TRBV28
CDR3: ASSLAGGNQPQH

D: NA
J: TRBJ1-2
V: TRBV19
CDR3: ASSNREGYGYT

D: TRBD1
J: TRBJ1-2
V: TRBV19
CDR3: ASKIGQEEIHGYT

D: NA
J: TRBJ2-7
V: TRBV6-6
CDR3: ASLSSGSYEQY

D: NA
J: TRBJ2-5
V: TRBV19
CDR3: ASSTGNSETQY

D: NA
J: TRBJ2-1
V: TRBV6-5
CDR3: ASRNRDSTYNEQF

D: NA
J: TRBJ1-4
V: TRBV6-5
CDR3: ASSYQPAGAEKLF

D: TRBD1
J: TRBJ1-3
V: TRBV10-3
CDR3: AISDLIRDRGNTIY

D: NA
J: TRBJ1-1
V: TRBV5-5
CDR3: ASSFLRRNTEAF

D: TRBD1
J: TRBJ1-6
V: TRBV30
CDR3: AWNWDRGNSPLH

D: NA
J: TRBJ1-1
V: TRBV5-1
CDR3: ASSLGRQPNTEAF

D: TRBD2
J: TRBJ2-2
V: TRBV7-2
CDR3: ASSARLAGAHGLF

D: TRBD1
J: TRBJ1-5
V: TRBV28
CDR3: ASSLSGTGDKPQH

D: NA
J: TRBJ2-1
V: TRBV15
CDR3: ATSRVVGRDNEQF

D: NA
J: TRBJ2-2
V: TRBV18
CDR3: ASSPLAEVTGELF

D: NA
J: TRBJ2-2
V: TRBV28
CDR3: ASSLRTANTGELF

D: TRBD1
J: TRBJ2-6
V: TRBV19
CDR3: ASRPDRAGANVLT

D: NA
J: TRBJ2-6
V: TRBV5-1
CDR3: ASSLGHSGANVLT

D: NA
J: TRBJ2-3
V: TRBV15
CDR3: ATSRDRVPSTDTQY

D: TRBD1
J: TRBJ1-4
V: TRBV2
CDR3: ASGTGHNEKLF